This is a list of T cell receptor beta chains from one sample in a study of T cells in Graves' hyperthyroidism and ophthalmopathy. TCRdb reprocessed the multiplex PCR reads with MiXCR, giving one entry per CDR3 protein. This sample carries just under 750,000 distinct CDR3 sequences, roughly 32% of them seen once, and the ten largest clones take less than 35%. What was sequenced was blood. Receptors were obtained from a woman aged 40 to 49 with Graves' hyperthyroidism. CDR3s include the opening cysteine and the closing phenylalanine or tryptophan. The D gene is left open where the match is weak. The size entry is marked missing in some rows and otherwise reads once, few, many or a size class.

j_gene,v_gene,d_gene,abundance,CDR3nt,CDR3aa
TRBJ1-1,TRBV2,NA,many,TGTGCCAGCAGTCGGGAACTGAACACTGAAGCTTTCTTT,CASSRELNTEAFF
TRBJ1-4,TRBV7-9,NA,once,TGTGCCAGCAGCCCCCTTGCCGGGCGCACTAATGAAAAACTGGTTTTT,CASSPLAGRTNEKLVF
TRBJ1-5,TRBV4-1,TRBD1,NA,TGCGCCAGCAGCCAAGAAGGGGGCTTTGGGAATCAGCCCCAGCATTTT,CASSQEGGFGNQPQHF
TRBJ1-6,TRBV5-5,TRBD1,NA,TGTGCCAGCAGCTCACCCGACAGGGGGGTCTCACCCCTCCACTTT,CASSSPDRGVSPLHF
TRBJ1-6,TRBV7-9,TRBD1,NA,TGTGCCAGCAGCGCGGTAGGGACAGCAAATTCACCCCTCCACTTT,CASSAVGTANSPLHF
TRBJ1-1,TRBV7-2,NA,many,TGTGCCAGCACGACAGATTTTTATACTGAAGCTTTCTTT,CASTTDFYTEAFF
TRBJ1-2,TRBV4-3,NA,many,TGCGCCAGCAGCCAAGGGGAATACGGCTATGGCTACACCTTC,CASSQGEYGYGYTF
TRBJ2-7,TRBV13,NA,many,TGTGCCAGCAGCTTGCGGAGCGGCTACGAGCAGTACTTC,CASSLRSGYEQYF
TRBJ1-6,TRBV20-1,NA,many,TGCAGTGCTAGTGCAACGAGACAGTCCCTTTCACCCCTCCACTTT,CSASATRQSLSPLHF
TRBJ2-3,TRBV6-5,NA,NA,TGTGCCAGCAGTTCCCCAGGGCCAGATACGCAGTATTTT,CASSSPGPDTQYF
TRBJ1-1,TRBV4-1,NA,many,TGCGCCAGCAGCCAAGATGAGGTTGAAGCTTTCTTT,CASSQDEVEAFF
TRBJ1-5,TRBV19,NA,once,TGTGCTAGGGAGTCCTGGGTTAATAGCAATCAGCCCCAGCATTTT,CARESWVNSNQPQHF
TRBJ1-1,TRBV10-3,NA,many,TGTGCCATCAGTGGGGCAGGTGAAGCTTTCTTT,CAISGAGEAFF
TRBJ2-4,TRBV20-1,NA,few,TGCAGTGCTAGAGATCAGATAGGCAAAAACATTCAGTACTTC,CSARDQIGKNIQYF
TRBJ1-2,TRBV7-9,NA,NA,TGTGCCAGCAGCTCAGGAGGTTATGACAGAGAGAGCTATGGCTACACCTTC,CASSSGGYDRESYGYTF
TRBJ1-3,TRBV7-8,NA,NA,TGTGCCAGCAGCCAAGTCCCATACTCTGGAAACACCATATATTTT,CASSQVPYSGNTIYF
TRBJ1-2,TRBV29-1,NA,NA,TGCAGCGGCCGGGACATTTCTGGCTACACCTTC,CSGRDISGYTF
TRBJ2-7,TRBV7-9,TRBD1,NA,TGTGCCAGCAGTACCCATTGGGACAGACCCGACGAGCAGTACTTC,CASSTHWDRPDEQYF
TRBJ1-2,TRBV11-2,NA,NA,TGTGCCAGCAGCTTAGGGACAGAATCTTACTATGGCTACACCTTC,CASSLGTESYYGYTF
TRBJ2-5,TRBV7-9,NA,NA,TGTGCCAGCAGCTTAGTAGCTACTCGGGAGACCCAGTACTTC,CASSLVATRETQYF
TRBJ1-6,TRBV3-1,NA,few,TGTGCCAGCAGCCTGGGTCAGGGGAGGACACCCCTCCACTTT,CASSLGQGRTPLHF
TRBJ2-2,TRBV10-3,NA,once,TGTGCCATCAGTGAGGGAAGGGTCGCATCCCACACCGGGGAGCTGTTTTTT,CAISEGRVASHTGELFF
TRBJ2-3,TRBV9,NA,few,TGTGCCAGCACTCCTCGTACAGCTAGCACAGATACGCAGTATTTT,CASTPRTASTDTQYF
TRBJ2-2,TRBV7-6,TRBD1,NA,TGTGCCAGCTCCGGCGCCCGGGACAGGAAGAACACCGGGGAGCTGTTTTTT,CASSGARDRKNTGELFF
TRBJ1-4,TRBV24-1,TRBD1,NA,TGTGCCAGCAGCCGAGACCGACAGGGGAATGAAAAACTGTTTTTT,CASSRDRQGNEKLFF
TRBJ1-5,TRBV7-9,NA,many,TGTGCCAGCAGCCCACGCAATCAGCCCCAGCATTTT,CASSPRNQPQHF
TRBJ1-4,TRBV20-1,NA,many,TGCAGTGCTAGAGTCAAACAGGGAACTAATGAAAAACTGTTTTTT,CSARVKQGTNEKLFF
TRBJ1-6,TRBV7-2,NA,NA,TGTGCCAGCAGCTACCGGGGAAGGGGTTCACCCCTCCACTTT,CASSYRGRGSPLHF
TRBJ2-7,TRBV7-2,NA,NA,TGTGCCAGCAGCAGCCAAGATCGAACAGGGACCTTCTACGAGCAGTACTTC,CASSSQDRTGTFYEQYF
TRBJ2-7,TRBV6-1,NA,NA,TGTGCCAGCATCCCCGGGGGGCATAACGAGCAGTACTTC,CASIPGGHNEQYF
TRBJ1-2,TRBV28,TRBD1,NA,TGTGCCAGCTTTCGGACAGGTGCCTATGGCTACACCTTC,CASFRTGAYGYTF